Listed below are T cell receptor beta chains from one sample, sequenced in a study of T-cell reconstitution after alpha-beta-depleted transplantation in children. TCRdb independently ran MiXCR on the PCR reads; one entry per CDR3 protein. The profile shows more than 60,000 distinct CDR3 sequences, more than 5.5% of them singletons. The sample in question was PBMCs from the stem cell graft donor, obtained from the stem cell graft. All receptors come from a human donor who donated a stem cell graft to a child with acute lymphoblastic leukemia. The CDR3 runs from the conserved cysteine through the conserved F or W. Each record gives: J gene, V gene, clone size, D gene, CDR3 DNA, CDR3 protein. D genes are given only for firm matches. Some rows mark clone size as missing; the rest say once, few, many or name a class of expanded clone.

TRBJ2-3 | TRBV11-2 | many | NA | TGTGCCAGCAGCTTAGATCTGAGACAGTTCACAGATACGCAGTATTTT | CASSLDLRQFTDTQYF
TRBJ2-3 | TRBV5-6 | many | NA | TGTGCCAGCAGCTTGAGAGGTTACGGGAGCACAGATACGCAGTATTTT | CASSLRGYGSTDTQYF
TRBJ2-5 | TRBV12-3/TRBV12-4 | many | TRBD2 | TGTGCCAGCGGATCTAGCGGGGGCCTGAGGACCCAGTACTTC | CASGSSGGLRTQYF
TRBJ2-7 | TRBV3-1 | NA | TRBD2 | TGTGCCAGCAGCCTCCGGGACTACAGCTCCTACGAGCAGTACTTC | CASSLRDYSSYEQYF
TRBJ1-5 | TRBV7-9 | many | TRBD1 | TGTGCCAGCAGCGAAACAGGGGGGGATCAGCCCCAGCATTTT | CASSETGGDQPQHF
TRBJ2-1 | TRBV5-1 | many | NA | TGCGCCAGCACCGAGAGCACGACGCCGGGGGATAATTGGTTCTTC | CASTESTTPGDNWFF
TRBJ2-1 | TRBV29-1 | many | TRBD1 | TGCAGCGTTGCGAACCCACAGGGGAGCTCCTACAATGAGCAGTTCTTC | CSVANPQGSSYNEQFF
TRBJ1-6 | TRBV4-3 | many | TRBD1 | TGCGCCAGCAGCCAAGAACAGGGGGATTCACCCCTCCACTTT | CASSQEQGDSPLHF
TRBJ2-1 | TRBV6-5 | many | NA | TGTGCCAGCAGTTACTCTCTGGGGTCTGAGCAGTTCTTC | CASSYSLGSEQFF
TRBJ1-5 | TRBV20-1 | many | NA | TGCGCCAGGGGAGAGGGCAATCAGCCCCAGCATTTT | CARGEGNQPQHF
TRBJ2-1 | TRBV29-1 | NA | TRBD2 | TGCAGCGTCACTAGCGGGGGGAACAATGAGCAGTTCTTC | CSVTSGGNNEQFF
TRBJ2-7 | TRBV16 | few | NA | TGTGCCAGCAGCCAATGGAAAGGTTCCTACGAGCAGTACTTC | CASSQWKGSYEQYF
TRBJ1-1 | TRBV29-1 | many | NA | TGCAGCGTCCGGACGGATATGAACACTGAAGCTTTCTTT | CSVRTDMNTEAFF
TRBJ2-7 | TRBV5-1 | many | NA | TGCGCCAGCACGGACGGAATCTACGAGCAGTACTTC | CASTDGIYEQYF
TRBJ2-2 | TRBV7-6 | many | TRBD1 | TGTGCCAGCAGCCCTGCGAACAGGGGGACCGGGGAGCTGTTTTTT | CASSPANRGTGELFF
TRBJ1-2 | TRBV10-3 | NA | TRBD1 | TGTGCCATCAGCCCGGGACAGGGTGAGGTCTATGGCTACACCTTC | CAISPGQGEVYGYTF
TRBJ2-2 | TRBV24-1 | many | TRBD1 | TGTGCCACCAGTGATTTGGACAGGGACACCGGGGAGCTGTTTTTT | CATSDLDRDTGELFF
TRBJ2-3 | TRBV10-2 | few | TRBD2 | TGCGCCAGCATCCTGAGCGGGAGGGCCGGAGATACGCAGTATTTT | CASILSGRAGDTQYF
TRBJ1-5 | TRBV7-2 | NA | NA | TGTGCCAGCAGCTTTGGGGTGGGATGGGATCAGCCCCAGCATTTT | CASSFGVGWDQPQHF
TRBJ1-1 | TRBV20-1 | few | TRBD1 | TGCAGTACAAATGGACAGGGGGGGTCTGAAGCTTTCTTT | CSTNGQGGSEAFF
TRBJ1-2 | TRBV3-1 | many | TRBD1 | TGTGCCAGCAGCCCCACAGGGGTTGGCTACACCTTC | CASSPTGVGYTF
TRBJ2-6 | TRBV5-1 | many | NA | TGCGCCAGCAGCTTGAAATGGGTCAGGGGCTCTGGGGCCAACGTCCTGACTTTC | CASSLKWVRGSGANVLTF
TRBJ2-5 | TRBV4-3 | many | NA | TGCGCCAGCAGCCAAGTCATTACCTCGGGCCTAGAAGAGACCCAGTACTTC | CASSQVITSGLEETQYF
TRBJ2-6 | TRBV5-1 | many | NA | TGCGCCAGCAGCTTGGATAGGGCCGGGGCCAACGTCCTGACTTTC | CASSLDRAGANVLTF
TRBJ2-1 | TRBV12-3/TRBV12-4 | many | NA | TGTGCCAGCAGTTCGGACCTTTTCCCAAATGAGCAGTTCTTC | CASSSDLFPNEQFF
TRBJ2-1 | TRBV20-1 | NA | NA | TGCAGTGCTAGATCACAGGGGGGGGATATCAATGAGCAGTTCTTC | CSARSQGGDINEQFF
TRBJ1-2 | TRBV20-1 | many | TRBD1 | TGCAGTGCTAGAGACGCGTCCGGGACAGTAAACTATGGCTACACCTTC | CSARDASGTVNYGYTF
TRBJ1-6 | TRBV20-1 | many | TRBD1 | TGCAGTGCTGTACCGGGACAGGGGGCTTATAATTCACCCCTCCACTTT | CSAVPGQGAYNSPLHF
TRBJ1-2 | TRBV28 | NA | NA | TGTGCCAGCAGTTTCGGCGGGATTTATGGCTACACCTTC | CASSFGGIYGYTF
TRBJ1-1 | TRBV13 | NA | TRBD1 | TGTGCCAGCAGCCTCAGGGGGCCTCGAACTGAAGCTTTCTTT | CASSLRGPRTEAFF
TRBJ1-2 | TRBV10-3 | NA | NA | TGTGCCATCAGTGGAAACTACGGGACAAAGTATGGCTACACCTTT | CAISGNYGTKYGYTF
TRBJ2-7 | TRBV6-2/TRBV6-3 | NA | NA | TGTGCCAGCAGCCCTGGGGAAGCAACAGGGACGGACGAGCAGTACTTC | CASSPGEATGTDEQYF
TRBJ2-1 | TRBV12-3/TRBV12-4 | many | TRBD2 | TGTGCCAGCAGATTTAGCGGGGGGGCAGAGGATGAGCAGTTCTTC | CASRFSGGAEDEQFF
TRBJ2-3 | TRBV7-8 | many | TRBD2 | TGTGCCAGCGGCTCCCGAGCGGGAGAAAGCACAGATACGCAGTATTTT | CASGSRAGESTDTQYF
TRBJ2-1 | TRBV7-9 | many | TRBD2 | TGTGCCAGCAGCGCCTTGACTAGCGAAGAGTACAATGAGCAGTTCTTC | CASSALTSEEYNEQFF
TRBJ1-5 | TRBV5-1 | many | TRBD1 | TGCGCCAGCAGCCCTCGGACAGGGAGGAATAGCAATCAGCCCCAGCATTTT | CASSPRTGRNSNQPQHF
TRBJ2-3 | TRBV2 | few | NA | TGTGCCAGCAGTGAAGGGGATTCCACAGATATGCAGTATTTT | CASSEGDSTDMQYF
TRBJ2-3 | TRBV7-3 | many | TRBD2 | TGTGCCAGCAGCCTCGGACTAGTCCTAGGGGATACGCAGTATTTT | CASSLGLVLGDTQYF
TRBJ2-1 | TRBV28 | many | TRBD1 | TGTGCCAGCAGTTTGAAGGGGGCAAAGCAGTTCTTC | CASSLKGAKQFF
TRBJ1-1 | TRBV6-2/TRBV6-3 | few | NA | TGTGCCAGCAGTTACTCGATGGGGGGCACTGAAGCTTTCTTT | CASSYSMGGTEAFF
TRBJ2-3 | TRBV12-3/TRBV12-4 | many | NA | TGTGCCAGCAGTTTCGGTTCCCATTTCACTAGCACAGATACGCAGTATTTT | CASSFGSHFTSTDTQYF
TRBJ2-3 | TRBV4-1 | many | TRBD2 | TGCGCCAGCAGCCTCCCTTCGGGACTAGCGGGACCCAGCACAGATACGCAGTATTTT | CASSLPSGLAGPSTDTQYF
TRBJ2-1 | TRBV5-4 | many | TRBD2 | TGTGCCAGCAGTGCAACCGGGACTAGAGCCTACAATGAGCAGTTCTTC | CASSATGTRAYNEQFF
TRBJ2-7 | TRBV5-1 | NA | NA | TGCGCCAGCAGCGTGACAGGCTCCTACGAGCAGTACTTC | CASSVTGSYEQYF
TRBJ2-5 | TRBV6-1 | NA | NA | TGTGCCAGCCGAAGAAGTGTAAGGAAAGAGACCCAGTACTTC | CASRRSVRKETQYF
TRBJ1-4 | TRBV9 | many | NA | TGTGCCAGCAGCCCCAGGGAGTTTGAAAAACTGTTTTTT | CASSPREFEKLFF
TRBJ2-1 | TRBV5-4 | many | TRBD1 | TGTGCCAGCAGCAACCGGGACAGTTACAATGAGCAGTTCTTC | CASSNRDSYNEQFF
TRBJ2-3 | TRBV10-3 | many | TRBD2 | TGTGCCATCAGCGCGGCGGGGGGTACAGATACGCAGTATTTT | CAISAAGGTDTQYF
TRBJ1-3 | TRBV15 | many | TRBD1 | TGTGCCACCAGCAGAGACCGGGGGACAGGGGGAAACACCATATATTTT | CATSRDRGTGGNTIYF
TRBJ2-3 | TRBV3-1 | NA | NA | TGTGCCAGCAGCCAAGTACGACAAATTATCGGCACAGATACGCAGTATTTT | CASSQVRQIIGTDTQYF
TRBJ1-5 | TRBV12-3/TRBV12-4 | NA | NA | TGTGCCAGCAGCCCAGACCAAATCGGCAATCAGCCCCAGCATTTT | CASSPDQIGNQPQHF
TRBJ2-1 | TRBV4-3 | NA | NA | TGCGCCAGCAGCCAAGATCGGACCCTCAATGACCAGTTCTTC | CASSQDRTLNDQFF
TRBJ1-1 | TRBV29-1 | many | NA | TGCAGCGTTGAAGGAGTCGCAGGTATGAACACTGAAGCTTTCTTT | CSVEGVAGMNTEAFF
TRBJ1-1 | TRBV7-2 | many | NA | TGTGCCAGCAGCTTCTGGGGGACTGAAGCTTTCTTT | CASSFWGTEAFF